This T cell receptor beta chain was identified during a study of shared clonotypes between healthy human individuals. In replicate PCRs of sorted subsets, approximately 200 ng DNA, about 30,000 T cell genomes, was used. The data were produced by immunoSEQ multiplex PCR, yet TCRdb's version contains in-frame clones alone and is incomplete. This sample yields hundreds of thousands of clones, of which roughly 78% are seen a single time; about 1.7% belongs to the top ten. Study-wide results and caveats: Sampling covered blood only; tissue repertoires likely differ.

On this clone itself: The antigen remains undetermined.

The TCR comes from a woman younger than 45 in good health. Material for sequencing was memory CD4+ T cells sorted from blood. Indicated subset: CD45RA-negative fraction.

This chain's CDR3 is CATRRGFVEKLFF. CDR3 sequence (DNA): TGTGCCACCCGGAGGGGTTTTGTAGAAAAACTGTTTTTT. This chain uses TRBV28 with TRBJ1-4; D is possibly TRBD1 (5 bases). V lost 10 bases and J lost 8, with 17 bases in between. Germline V gene data show CDR1 as MDHEN and CDR2 as SYDVKM. CDR3 length: 13 residues.